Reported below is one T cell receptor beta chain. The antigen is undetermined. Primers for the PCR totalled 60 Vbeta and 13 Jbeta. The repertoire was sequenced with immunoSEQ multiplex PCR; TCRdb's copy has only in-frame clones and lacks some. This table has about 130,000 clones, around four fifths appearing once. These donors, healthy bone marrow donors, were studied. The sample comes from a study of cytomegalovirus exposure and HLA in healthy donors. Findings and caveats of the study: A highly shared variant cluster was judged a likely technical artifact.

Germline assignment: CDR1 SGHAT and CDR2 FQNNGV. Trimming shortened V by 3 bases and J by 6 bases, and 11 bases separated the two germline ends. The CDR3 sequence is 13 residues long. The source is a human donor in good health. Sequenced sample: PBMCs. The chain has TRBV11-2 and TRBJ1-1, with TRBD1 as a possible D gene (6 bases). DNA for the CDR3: TGTGCCAGCAGCTTTGGGGGCCCGGCTGAAGCTTTCTTT. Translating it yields CASSFGGPAEAFF.